One and the same sample provided the 10 T cell receptor beta chains below, sequenced in a study of identical twins. TCRdb independently ran MiXCR on the 5' RACE reads; one entry per CDR3 protein. The sample comprises under 350,000 distinct CDR3 sequences, 8.5% to 9.5% of which are singletons, and approximately 6.5% rests with the top ten. These data were likewise used in another study, on yellow fever vaccine responses in identical twins.

The sequenced sample was CD8+ T cells sorted from blood. The source is a woman between 18 and 29 years old in good health.

This clonotype has more than one count but fewer than ten. V and J are TRBV6-2 or TRBV6-3 and TRBJ2-2, with D perhaps matching TRBD1 (7 bases). The CDR3 contains 16 residues. Germline V gene lookup returns CDR1 MNHEY and CDR2 SVGEGT. V was cut by 5 bases and J by 3 bases, with 16 bases left in between. Here the CDR3 reads CASSGGFRGYTGELFF. DNA for the CDR3: TGTGCCAGCAGTGGAGGGTTCAGGGGGTACACCGGGGAGCTGTTTTTT.

CDR3 in amino acids: CASTPSMGLSGANVLTF. The CDR3 DNA reads as TGTGCCAGCACCCCGTCCATGGGCCTCTCTGGGGCCAACGTCCTGACTTTC. This chain links TRBV7-9 with TRBJ2-6, with D uncertain. The germline V and J ends were trimmed by 7 bases and 0 bases, with 16 bases remaining between them. The germline gives CDR1 SEHNR, CDR2 FQNEAQ (reference sequence). The CDR3 is 17 residues long.

In this sample, this clonotype turned up a few times. The rearrangement joins TRBV2 to TRBJ2-6; the match to TRBD2 covers 9 bases. After removal of 6 bases from V and 2 bases from J, the junction contained 14 bases not matched to a gene. The CDR3 extends over 19 amino acids. The germline V gene has CDR1 SNHLY and CDR2 FYNNEI. The CDR3: CASRGWLTGTSPGANVLTF. DNA for the CDR3: TGTGCCAGCAGGGGGTGGTTAACCGGGACTAGCCCTGGGGCCAACGTCCTGACTTTC. Using reference TRBV2 and TRBJ2-6 for the parts outside the CDR3, the full variable domain is EPEVTQTPSHQVTQMGQEVILRCVPISNHLYFYWYRQILGQKVEFLVSFYNNEISEKSEIFDDQFSVERPDGSNFTLKIRSTKLEDSAMYFCASRGWLTGTSPGANVLTFGAGSRLTVL.

A few counts support this clonotype. V is TRBV2 and J is TRBJ2-7, with D uncertain. This CDR3 comprises 13 residues. Germline V gives CDR1 SNHLY, CDR2 FYNNEI. Trimming took off 8 bases at V and 4 bases at J, with 15 bases between the two ends. In DNA form, the CDR3 reads TGTGCCAGCGTCAGGAGAAAGGGTTACGAGCAGTACTTC. It codes for CASVRRKGYEQYF.

The genes are TRBV7-9 and TRBJ2-5; D ambiguous. CDR3 length equals 16 residues. V lost 2 bases, J lost 2 bases, and 15 bases lay in between. The germline gives CDR1 SEHNR, CDR2 FQNEAQ (reference sequence). Here the CDR3 reads CASSLTAAGVQETQYF. The CDR3 coding sequence is TGTGCCAGCAGCTTAACGGCGGCAGGTGTACAAGAGACCCAGTACTTC.

This clonotype showed up just a few times. The J gene is TRBJ2-2, the V gene TRBV29-1; D perhaps matches TRBD1 (6 bases). The V end was cut by 0 bases, the J end by 5 bases, with 16 bases between. The V gene's germline CDR1 is SQVTM and CDR2 ANQGSEA. The CDR3 has 16 residues. The CDR3: CSVEDQGGERTGELFF. CDR3 DNA: TGCAGCGTTGAAGATCAAGGGGGAGAAAGAACCGGGGAGCTGTTTTTT.

The rearrangement links TRBV30 to TRBJ1-1; D gene unclear. Deletions cut 2 bases from V and 4 bases from J, with 5 bases between. The CDR3 loop spans 11 amino acids. From germline, CDR1 is GTSNPN and CDR2 SVGIG (reference sequence). The CDR3 coding sequence is TGTGCCTGGAGTTGGGGCACTGAAGCTTTCTTT. Amino acids: CAWSWGTEAFF.

This clonotype has at least ten counts. The chain recombines TRBV5-1 with TRBJ2-4; the match to TRBD2 covers 13 bases. Germline CDR1 SGHRS, CDR2 YFSETQ. CDR3 size: 17 residues. Trimming cost V 4 bases and J 0 bases; bases outside gene matches: 4. CDR3 sequence: CASSPGLAGVAKNIQYF. Written as DNA, the CDR3 is TGCGCCAGCAGCCCCGGACTAGCGGGAGTAGCCAAAAACATTCAGTACTTC.

A few counts support this clonotype. The J gene is TRBJ2-1, the V gene TRBV11-2, with D perhaps matching TRBD2 (6 bases). The CDR3 is made up of 13 amino acids. Trimming cost V 3 bases and J 7 bases, with 10 bases left between them. The germline CDR1 and CDR2 sequences are SGHAT and FQNNGV. CDR3 loop: CASSFPEGNEQFF. Written as DNA, the CDR3 is TGTGCCAGCAGCTTCCCGGAGGGAAATGAGCAGTTCTTC.

The CDR3 nucleotides are TGTGCCAGCAGCAGTCGACAGTTCTACGAGCAGTACTTC. Protein product: CASSSRQFYEQYF. V gene TRBV7-9 combines with J gene TRBJ2-7, with D perhaps TRBD1 (5 bases). Germline V lookup: CDR1 SEHNR, CDR2 FQNEAQ (reference sequence). Trimming cost V 5 bases and J 3 bases, with 11 bases left between them. CDR3 size: 13 residues.